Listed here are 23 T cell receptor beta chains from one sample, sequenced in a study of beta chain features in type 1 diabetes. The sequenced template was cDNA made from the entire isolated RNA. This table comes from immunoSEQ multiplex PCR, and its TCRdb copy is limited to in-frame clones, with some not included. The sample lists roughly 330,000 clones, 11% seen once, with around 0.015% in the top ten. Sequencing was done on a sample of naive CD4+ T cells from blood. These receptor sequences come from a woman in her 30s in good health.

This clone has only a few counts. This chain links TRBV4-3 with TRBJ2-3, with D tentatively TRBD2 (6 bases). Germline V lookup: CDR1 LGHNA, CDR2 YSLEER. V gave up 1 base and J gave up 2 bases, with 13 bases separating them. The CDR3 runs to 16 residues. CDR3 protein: CASSQGPGLSTDTQYF. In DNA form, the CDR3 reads TGCGCCAGCAGCCAAGGCCCGGGACTTTCCACAGATACGCAGTATTTT.

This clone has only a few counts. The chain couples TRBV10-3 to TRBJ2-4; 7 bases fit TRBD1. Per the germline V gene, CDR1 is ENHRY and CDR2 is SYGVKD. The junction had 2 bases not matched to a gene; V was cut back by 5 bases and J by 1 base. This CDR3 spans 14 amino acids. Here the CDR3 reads CAISMTGAKNIQYF. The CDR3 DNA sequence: TGTGCCATCAGTATGACAGGGGCCAAAAACATTCAGTACTTC.

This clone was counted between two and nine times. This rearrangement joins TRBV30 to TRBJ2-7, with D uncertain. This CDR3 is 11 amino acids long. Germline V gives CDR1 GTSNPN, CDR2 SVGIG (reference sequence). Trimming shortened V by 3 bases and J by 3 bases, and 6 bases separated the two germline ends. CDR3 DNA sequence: TGTGCCTGGAGCTCCCTCTACGAGCAGTACTTC. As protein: CAWSSLYEQYF.

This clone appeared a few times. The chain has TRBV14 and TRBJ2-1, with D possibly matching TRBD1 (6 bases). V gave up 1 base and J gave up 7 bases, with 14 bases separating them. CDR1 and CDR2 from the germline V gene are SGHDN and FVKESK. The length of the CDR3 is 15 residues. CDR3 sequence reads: CASSQGTVRRNEQFF. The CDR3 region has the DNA TGTGCCAGCAGCCAAGGGACAGTTCGGAGAAATGAGCAGTTCTTC.

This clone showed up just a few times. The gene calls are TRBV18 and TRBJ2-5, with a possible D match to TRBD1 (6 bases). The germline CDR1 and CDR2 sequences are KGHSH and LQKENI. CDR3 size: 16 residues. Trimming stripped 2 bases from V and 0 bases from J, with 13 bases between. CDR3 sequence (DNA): TGTGCCAGCTCACCAGCCGGGACAACGTACCAAGAGACCCAGTACTTC. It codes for CASSPAGTTYQETQYF.

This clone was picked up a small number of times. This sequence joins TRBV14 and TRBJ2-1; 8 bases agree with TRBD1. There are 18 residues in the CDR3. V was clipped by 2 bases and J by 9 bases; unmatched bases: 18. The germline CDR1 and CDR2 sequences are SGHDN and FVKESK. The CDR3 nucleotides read TGTGCCAGCAGCCAACGTACCGCCCAGGACAGGGAAGGGAGTGAGCAGTTCTTC. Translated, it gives CASSQRTAQDREGSEQFF.

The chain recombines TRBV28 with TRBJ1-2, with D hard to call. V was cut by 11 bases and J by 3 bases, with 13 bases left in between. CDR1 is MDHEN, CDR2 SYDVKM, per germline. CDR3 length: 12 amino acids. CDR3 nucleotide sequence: TGTGCCGGAGCCGGGTCCCACTATGGCTACACCTTC. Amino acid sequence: CAGAGSHYGYTF.

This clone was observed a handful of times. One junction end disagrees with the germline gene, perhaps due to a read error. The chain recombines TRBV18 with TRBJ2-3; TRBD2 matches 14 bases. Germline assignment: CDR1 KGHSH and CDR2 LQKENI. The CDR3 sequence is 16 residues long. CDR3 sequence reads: CASSTPGLAGVDTQYF. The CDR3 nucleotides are TGTGCCAGCTCAACACCGGGACTAGCGGGAGTGGATACGCAGTATTTT.

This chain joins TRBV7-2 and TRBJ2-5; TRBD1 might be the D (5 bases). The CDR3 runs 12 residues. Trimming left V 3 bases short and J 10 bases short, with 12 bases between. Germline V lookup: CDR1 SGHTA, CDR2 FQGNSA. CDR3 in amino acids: CASSLKGSGQYF. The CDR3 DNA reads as TGTGCCAGCAGCTTGAAGGGGTCGGGCCAGTACTTC.

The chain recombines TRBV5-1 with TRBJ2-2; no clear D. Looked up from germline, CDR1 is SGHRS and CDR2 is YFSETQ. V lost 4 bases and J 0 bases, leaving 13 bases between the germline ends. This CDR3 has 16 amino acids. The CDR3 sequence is CASSSQRSSNTGELFF. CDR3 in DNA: TGCGCCAGCAGCAGCCAGCGAAGTTCGAACACCGGGGAGCTGTTTTTT.

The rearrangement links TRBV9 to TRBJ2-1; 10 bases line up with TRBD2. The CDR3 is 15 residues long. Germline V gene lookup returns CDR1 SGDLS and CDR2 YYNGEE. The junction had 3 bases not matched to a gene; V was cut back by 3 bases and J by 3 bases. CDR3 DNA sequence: TGTGCCAGCAGCGAGGCTAGCGGGAGCTACAATGAGCAGTTCTTC. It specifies CASSEASGSYNEQFF.

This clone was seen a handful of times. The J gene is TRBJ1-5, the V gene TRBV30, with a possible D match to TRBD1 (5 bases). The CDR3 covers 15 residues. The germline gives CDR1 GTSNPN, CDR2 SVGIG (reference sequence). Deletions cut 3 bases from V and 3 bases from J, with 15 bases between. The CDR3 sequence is CAWSQGALSNQPQHF. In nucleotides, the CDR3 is TGTGCCTGGAGCCAAGGGGCCCTCTCCAATCAGCCCCAGCATTTT.

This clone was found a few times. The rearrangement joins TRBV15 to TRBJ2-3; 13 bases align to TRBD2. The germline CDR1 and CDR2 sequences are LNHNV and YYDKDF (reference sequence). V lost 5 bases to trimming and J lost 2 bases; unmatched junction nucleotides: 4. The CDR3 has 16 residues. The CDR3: CATSGGLAGVTDTQYF. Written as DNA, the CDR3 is TGTGCCACCAGCGGCGGACTAGCGGGAGTCACAGATACGCAGTATTTT.

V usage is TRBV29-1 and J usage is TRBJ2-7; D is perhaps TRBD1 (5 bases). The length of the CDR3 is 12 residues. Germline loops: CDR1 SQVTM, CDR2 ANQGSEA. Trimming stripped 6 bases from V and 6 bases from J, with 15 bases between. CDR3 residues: CSVETELSEQYF. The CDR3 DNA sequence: TGCAGCGTGGAGACAGAATTGTCCGAGCAGTACTTC.

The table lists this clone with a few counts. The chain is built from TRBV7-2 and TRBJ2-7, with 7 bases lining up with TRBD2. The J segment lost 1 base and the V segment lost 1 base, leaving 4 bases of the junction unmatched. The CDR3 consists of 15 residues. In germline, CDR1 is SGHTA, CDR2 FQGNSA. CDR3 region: CASSLVASGSYEQYF. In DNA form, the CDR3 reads TGTGCCAGCAGCTTAGTGGCTAGCGGATCCTACGAGCAGTACTTC.

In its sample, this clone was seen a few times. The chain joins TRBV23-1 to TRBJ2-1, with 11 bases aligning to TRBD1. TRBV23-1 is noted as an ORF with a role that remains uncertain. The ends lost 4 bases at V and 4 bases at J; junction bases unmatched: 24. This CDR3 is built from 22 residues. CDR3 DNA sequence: TGCGCCAGCAGTCCCCCGGACAGGGGGCGCGAGAAGGTGAGGACGTCTTACAATGAGCAGTTCTTC. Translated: CASSPPDRGREKVRTSYNEQFF.

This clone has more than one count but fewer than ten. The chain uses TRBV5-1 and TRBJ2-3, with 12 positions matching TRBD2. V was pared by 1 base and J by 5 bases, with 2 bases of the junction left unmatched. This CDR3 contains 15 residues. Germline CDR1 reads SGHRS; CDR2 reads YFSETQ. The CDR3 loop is CASSLRLAGVDTQYF. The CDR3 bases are TGCGCCAGCAGCTTGAGACTAGCGGGAGTAGATACGCAGTATTTT.

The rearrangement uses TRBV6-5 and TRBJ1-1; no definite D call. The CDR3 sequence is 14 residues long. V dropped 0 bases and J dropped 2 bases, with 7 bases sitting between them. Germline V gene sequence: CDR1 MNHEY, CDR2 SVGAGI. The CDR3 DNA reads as TGTGCCAGCAGTTACTCGCCGAGAAACACTGAAGCTTTCTTT. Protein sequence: CASSYSPRNTEAFF.

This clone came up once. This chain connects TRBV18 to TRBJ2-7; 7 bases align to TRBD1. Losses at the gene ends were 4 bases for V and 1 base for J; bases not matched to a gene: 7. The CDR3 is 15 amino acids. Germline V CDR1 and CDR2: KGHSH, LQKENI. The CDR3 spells CASSQSRDRSYEQYF. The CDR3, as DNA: TGTGCCAGCTCACAGTCCCGGGACAGATCCTACGAGCAGTACTTC.

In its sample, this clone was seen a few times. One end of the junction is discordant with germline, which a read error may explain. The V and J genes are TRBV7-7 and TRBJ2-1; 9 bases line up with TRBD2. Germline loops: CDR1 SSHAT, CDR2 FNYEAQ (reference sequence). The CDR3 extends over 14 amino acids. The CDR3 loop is CASSRGTSSSEQFF. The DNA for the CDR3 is TGTGCTAGCAGTCGAGGGACTAGCAGCAGTGAGCAGTTCTTC.

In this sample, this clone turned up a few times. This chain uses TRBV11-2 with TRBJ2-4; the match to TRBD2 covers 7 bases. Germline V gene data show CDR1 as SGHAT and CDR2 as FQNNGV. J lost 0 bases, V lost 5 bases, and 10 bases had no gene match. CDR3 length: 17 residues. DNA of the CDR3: TGTGCCAGCAGCCGCTACTCTAGCGGAGTAGCCAAAAACATTCAGTACTTC. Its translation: CASSRYSSGVAKNIQYF.

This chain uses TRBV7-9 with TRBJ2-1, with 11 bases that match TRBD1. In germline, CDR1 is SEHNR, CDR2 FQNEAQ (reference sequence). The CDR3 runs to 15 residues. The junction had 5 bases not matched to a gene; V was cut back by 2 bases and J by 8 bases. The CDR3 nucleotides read TGTGCCAGCAGCTTAAGGGACAGGGGGTATCATGAGCAGTTCTTC. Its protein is CASSLRDRGYHEQFF. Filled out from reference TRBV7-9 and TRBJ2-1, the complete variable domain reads DTGVSQNPRHKITKRGQNVTFRCDPISEHNRLYWYRQTLGQGPEFLTYFQNEAQLEKSRLLSDRFSAERPKGSFSTLEIQRTEQGDSAMYLCASSLRDRGYHEQFFGPGTRLTVL.

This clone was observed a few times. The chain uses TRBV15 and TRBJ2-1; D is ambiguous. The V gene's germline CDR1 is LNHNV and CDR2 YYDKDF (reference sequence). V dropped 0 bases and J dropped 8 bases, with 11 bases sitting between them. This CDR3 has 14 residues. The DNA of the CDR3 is TGTGCCACCAGCAGAGATCTCGATCGGGATGAGCAGTTCTTC. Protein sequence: CATSRDLDRDEQFF. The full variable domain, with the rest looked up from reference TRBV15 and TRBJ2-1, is DAMVIQNPRYQVTQFGKPVTLSCSQTLNHNVMYWYQQKSSQAPKLLFHYYDKDFNNEADTPDNFQSRRPNTSFCFLDIRSPGLGDTAMYLCATSRDLDRDEQFFGPGTRLTVL.